The sequence of this T cell receptor beta chain was determined in a study of Graves' ophthalmopathy and Graves' hyperthyroidism. In its sample, this clonotype was seen many times. Deletions cut 1 base from V and 6 bases from J, with 15 bases between. The CDR3 runs to 15 residues. In germline, CDR1 is SGHTA, CDR2 FQGNSA. The study amplified TCR beta CDR3 regions using RNA transcripts. HTBI-primed RT-PCR formed the first round, and a multiplex PCR formed the second. TCRdb re-called the multiplex PCR reads through MiXCR, storing one row per CDR3 protein. The sample includes more than 300,000 distinct CDR3 sequences, 15% seen only once; the top ten take roughly 7%. Aged 18 to 65, the patients with hyperthyroidism had under 2 months' duration and were newly diagnosed. Clinical symptoms, serum thyroxine, TRAb, thyroid ultrasound and orbital computed tomography formed the basis of diagnosis. The PBMCs had their origin in around 10 ml of fresh peripheral blood.

The chain uses TRBV7-2 and TRBJ1-2, with unresolved D. The receptor was derived from a woman between 18 and 29 years old with stable Graves' hyperthyroidism. The sample consisted of peripheral blood. This CDR3 is CASSLVGLSWNGYTF. CDR3 coding DNA: TGTGCCAGCAGCTTAGTAGGTTTGAGTTGGAATGGCTACACCTTC.